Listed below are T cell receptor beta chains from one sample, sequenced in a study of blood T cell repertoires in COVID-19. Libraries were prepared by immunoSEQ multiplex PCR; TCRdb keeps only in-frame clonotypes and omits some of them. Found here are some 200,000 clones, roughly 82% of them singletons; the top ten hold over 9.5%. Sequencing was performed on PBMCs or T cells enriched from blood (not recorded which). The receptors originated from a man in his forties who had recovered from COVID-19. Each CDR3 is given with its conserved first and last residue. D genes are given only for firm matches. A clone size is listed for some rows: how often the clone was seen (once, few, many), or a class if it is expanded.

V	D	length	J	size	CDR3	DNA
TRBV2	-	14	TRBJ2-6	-	CASSEITGANVLTF	TGTGCCAGCAGTGAAATAACTGGGGCCAACGTCCTGACTTTC
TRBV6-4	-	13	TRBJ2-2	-	CASSDSEGGELFF	TGTGCCAGCAGTGACTCGGAGGGCGGGGAGCTGTTTTTT
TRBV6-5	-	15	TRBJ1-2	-	CASSYMIGSNGGYTF	TGTGCCAGCAGTTACATGATCGGCTCCAACGGGGGCTACACCTTC
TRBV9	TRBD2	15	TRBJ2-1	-	CASSVGGRWQNEQFF	TGTGCCAGCAGCGTCGGCGGGAGGTGGCAAAATGAGCAGTTCTTC
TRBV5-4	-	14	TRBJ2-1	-	CASSFQDSYNEQFF	TGTGCCAGCAGCTTCCAGGACAGTTACAATGAGCAGTTCTTC
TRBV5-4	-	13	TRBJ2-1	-	CASSWGGVDEQFF	TGTGCCAGCAGCTGGGGGGGCGTCGATGAGCAGTTCTTC
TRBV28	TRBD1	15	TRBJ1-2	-	CASSFTGGLNYGYTF	TGTGCCAGCAGTTTCACAGGGGGCCTTAACTATGGCTACACCTTC
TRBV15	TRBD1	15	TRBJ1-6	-	CATSRSRGPNSPLHF	TGTGCCACCAGCCGAAGCAGGGGGCCTAATTCACCCCTCCACTTT
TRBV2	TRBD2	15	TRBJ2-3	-	CASSPGLGRADTQYF	TGTGCCAGCAGTCCCGGACTAGGGAGGGCGGATACGCAGTATTTT
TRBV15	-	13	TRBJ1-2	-	CATRDTTTYGYTF	TGTGCCACCCGGGACACCACCACCTATGGCTACACCTTC
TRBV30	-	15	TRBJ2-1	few	CAWTRADRFENEQFF	TGTGCCTGGACGCGGGCCGACAGGTTCGAAAATGAGCAGTTCTTC
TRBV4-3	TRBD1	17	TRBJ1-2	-	CASSPSGTGASFYGYTF	TGCGCCAGCAGCCCCTCCGGGACAGGGGCCTCATTCTATGGCTACACCTTC
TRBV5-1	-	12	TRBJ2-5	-	CASRTNQETQYF	TGCGCCAGCAGGACAAACCAAGAGACCCAGTACTTC
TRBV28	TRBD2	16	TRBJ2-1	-	CASSLFSGSSYNEQFF	TGTGCCAGCAGTTTATTCAGCGGGAGCTCCTACAATGAGCAGTTCTTC
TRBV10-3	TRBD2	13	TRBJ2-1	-	CAIGGGGKNEQFF	TGTGCCATCGGTGGGGGAGGGAAGAATGAGCAGTTCTTC
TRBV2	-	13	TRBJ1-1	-	CASSEGWGDEAFF	TGTGCCAGCAGTGAAGGTTGGGGGGATGAAGCTTTCTTT
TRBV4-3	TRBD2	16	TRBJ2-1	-	CASSQDLSGVVDEQFF	TGCGCCAGCAGCCAAGATCTTAGCGGGGTGGTGGATGAGCAGTTCTTC
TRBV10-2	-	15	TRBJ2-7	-	CASSVQGWDSYEQYF	TGCGCCAGCAGTGTGCAGGGGTGGGACTCCTACGAGCAGTACTTC
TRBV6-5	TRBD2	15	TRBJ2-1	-	CASSYHGTSGREQFF	TGTGCCAGCAGTTACCACGGGACTAGCGGTCGGGAGCAGTTCTTC
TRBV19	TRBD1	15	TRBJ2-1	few	CASSIYRGLYNEQFF	TGTGCCAGTAGTATATACAGGGGCCTTTACAATGAGCAGTTCTTC
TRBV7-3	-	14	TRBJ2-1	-	CASSFQGAYNEQFF	TGTGCCAGCAGCTTTCAGGGTGCATACAATGAGCAGTTCTTC
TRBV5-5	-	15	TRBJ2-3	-	CASSLDPEGRDTQYF	TGTGCCAGCAGCTTGGACCCGGAGGGTCGGGATACGCAGTATTTT
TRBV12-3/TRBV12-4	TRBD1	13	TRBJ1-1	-	CASSPSGGSGGFF	TGTGCCAGCAGTCCATCAGGCGGTTCAGGGGGGTTCTTT
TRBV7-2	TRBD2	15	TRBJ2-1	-	CASSFGASGYNEQFF	TGTGCCAGCAGCTTCGGGGCTAGCGGTTACAATGAGCAGTTCTTC
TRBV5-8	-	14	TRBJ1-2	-	CASSLSNTRYGYTF	TGTGCCAGCAGCTTGAGCAATACTAGATATGGCTACACCTTC
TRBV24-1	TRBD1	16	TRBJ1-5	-	CATSDPTTGINQPQHF	TGTGCCACCAGTGATCCCACGACAGGGATCAATCAGCCCCAGCATTTT
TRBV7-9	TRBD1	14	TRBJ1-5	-	CASSLTGENQPQHF	TGTGCCAGCAGCTTAACAGGGGAGAATCAGCCCCAGCATTTT
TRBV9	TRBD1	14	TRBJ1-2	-	CASSPGQGIYGYTF	TGTGCCAGCAGCCCAGGACAGGGCATCTATGGCTACACCTTC
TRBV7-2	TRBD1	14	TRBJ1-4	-	CASSFGQGIEKLFF	TGTGCCAGCAGCTTTGGACAGGGGATAGAAAAACTGTTTTTT
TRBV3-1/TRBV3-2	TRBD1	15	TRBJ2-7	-	CASSKPTGGQYEQYF	TGTGCCAGCAGCAAACCGACAGGGGGCCAATACGAGCAGTACTTC
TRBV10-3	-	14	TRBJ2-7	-	CATPDRGRDYEQYF	TGTGCCACCCCGGATAGGGGGCGGGACTACGAGCAGTACTTC
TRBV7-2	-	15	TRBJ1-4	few	CASSLALGGNEKLFF	TGTGCCAGCAGCTTAGCGCTGGGGGGGAATGAAAAACTGTTTTTT
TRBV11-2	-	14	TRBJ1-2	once	CASSLDNGVGGYTF	TGTGCCAGCAGCTTAGATAACGGGGTCGGCGGCTACACCTTC
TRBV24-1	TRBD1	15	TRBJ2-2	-	CATSERTGGIGELFF	TGTGCCACCAGTGAACGGACAGGGGGCATTGGGGAGCTGTTTTTT
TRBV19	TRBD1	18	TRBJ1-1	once	CASSGDPTGGSLNTEAFF	TGTGCCAGTAGTGGGGACCCAACAGGGGGGTCTTTAAACACTGAAGCTTTCTTT
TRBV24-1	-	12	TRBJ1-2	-	CATSLGAYGYTF	TGTGCCACCAGCTTGGGGGCCTATGGCTACACCTTC
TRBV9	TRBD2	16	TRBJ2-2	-	CASSLLAGPITGELFF	TGTGCCAGCAGCCTCTTAGCGGGACCCATCACCGGGGAGCTGTTTTTT
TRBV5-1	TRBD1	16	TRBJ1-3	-	CASSPGQESSGNTIYF	TGCGCCAGCAGCCCTGGACAGGAGAGCTCTGGAAACACCATATATTTT
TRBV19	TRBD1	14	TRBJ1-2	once	CASSRLTGLEGYTF	TGTGCCAGTAGTCGCCTGACAGGGTTGGAAGGCTACACCTTC
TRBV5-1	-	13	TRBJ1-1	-	CASSSYGRFEAFF	TGCGCCAGCAGCTCCTACGGGAGATTCGAAGCTTTCTTT
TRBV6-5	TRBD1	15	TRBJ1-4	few	CASRLTTGSNEKLFF	TGTGCCAGCAGATTAACGACAGGGAGTAATGAAAAACTGTTTTTT
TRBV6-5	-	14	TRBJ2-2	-	CASGNSGNTGELFF	TGTGCCAGCGGGAATAGCGGGAACACCGGGGAGCTGTTTTTT
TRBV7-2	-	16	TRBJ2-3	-	CASRYRGLAERDTQYF	TGTGCCAGCAGGTACCGGGGGCTAGCGGAACGCGATACGCAGTATTTT
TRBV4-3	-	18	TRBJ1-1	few	CASSQRPDAGPLATEAFF	TGCGCCAGCAGCCAGAGACCCGATGCAGGGCCATTGGCGACTGAAGCTTTCTTT
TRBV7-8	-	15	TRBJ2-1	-	CASSLSVHSYNEQFF	TGTGCCAGCAGCTTATCCGTACACTCCTACAATGAGCAGTTCTTC